The 32 T cell receptor beta chains in this list originate from one sample, sequenced in a study of chemoradiotherapy in HPV16-positive cancers. Libraries were prepared by immunoSEQ multiplex PCR; TCRdb keeps only in-frame clonotypes and omits some of them. Among just under 7,000 clones listed, around 79% were seen once. Specimen collection occurred from a patient who underwent chemoradiotherapy. All receptors derive from a human donor with HPV-associated anogenital cancer.

V gene TRBV18 combines with J gene TRBJ2-7, with unresolved D. The CDR3 runs to 14 residues. Germline V gene data show CDR1 as KGHSH and CDR2 as LQKENI. V gave up 3 bases and J gave up 5 bases, with 14 bases separating them. The CDR3 spells CASSPSESLNEQYF. The CDR3 coding sequence is TGTGCCAGCTCACCTTCGGAGAGCCTGAACGAGCAGTACTTC. Combining the CDR3 with reference TRBV18 and TRBJ2-7 gives the whole variable domain NAGVMQNPRHLVRRRGQEARLRCSPMKGHSHVYWYRQLPEEGLKFMVYLQKENIIDESGMPKERFSAEFPKEGPSILRIQQVVRGDSAAYFCASSPSESLNEQYFGPGTRLTVT.

This chain uses TRBV7-3 with TRBJ2-5; TRBD2 might be the D (6 bases). V lost 5 bases to trimming and J lost 2 bases, with 15 bases between them. Looked up from germline, CDR1 is SGHTA and CDR2 is FQGTGA. This CDR3 is built from 15 residues. CDR3 in amino acids: CASSPNGGKQETQYF. The CDR3 coding sequence is TGTGCCAGCAGCCCAAACGGGGGTAAACAAGAGACCCAGTACTTC.

As to this clone: One junction end disagrees with the germline gene, perhaps due to a read error. The V and J genes are TRBV7-7 and TRBJ2-5; D possibly corresponds to TRBD2 (6 bases). Germline V gives CDR1 SSHAT, CDR2 FNYEAQ (reference sequence). This CDR3 contains 15 residues. The CDR3 DNA follows: TGTGCTAGCAGCTTAGCGGCTGCAGCTCAAGAGACCCAGTACTTC. Amino acids: CASSLAAAAQETQYF.

The rearrangement joins TRBV6-5 to TRBJ1-1, with unresolved D. Germline-derived CDR1 and CDR2 are MNHEY and SVGAGI. CDR3 length equals 13 residues. The V end lost 4 bases, the J end lost 4 bases, and 10 bases lay between the germline ends. The CDR3 loop reads CASSSGPSTEAFF. The CDR3 bases are TGTGCCAGCAGTTCGGGCCCGAGCACTGAAGCTTTCTTT.

The chain combines TRBV9 with TRBJ2-7, with 7 bases lining up with TRBD1. This CDR3 has 14 residues. After removal of 3 bases from V and 2 bases from J, the junction contained 5 bases not matched to a gene. Germline V CDR1 and CDR2: SGDLS, YYNGEE. The CDR3 here is CASSGTGVPYEQYF. The CDR3 DNA reads TGTGCCAGCAGCGGAACAGGGGTCCCCTACGAGCAGTACTTC.

In the case of this clone: One junction end disagrees with the germline gene, perhaps due to a read error. The genes are TRBV11-2 and TRBJ2-7, with D perhaps assigned TRBD1 or TRBD2 (5 bases each). The CDR3 consists of 16 residues. Germline CDR1 reads SGHAT; CDR2 reads FQNNGV. CDR3 sequence: CASSLGSPGGGYEQYF. The CDR3 nucleotides are TGTGCCAGCAGTTTAGGCTCGCCAGGTGGGGGTTACGAGCAGTACTTC.

The chain has TRBV29-1 and TRBJ2-6; 7 positions agree with TRBD2. Unmatched junction bases numbered 2, after V lost 4 bases and J lost 2 bases. CDR1 and CDR2 (germline): SQVTM, ANQGSEA. CDR3 length: 14 amino acids. CDR3 in DNA: TGCAGCGTTGGGGGGGGTACTGGGGCCAACGTCCTGACTTTC. Translation gives CSVGGGTGANVLTF.

The chain uses TRBV6-5 and TRBJ1-1; D is possibly TRBD1 (6 bases). The ends were cut back, 8 bases at V and 6 bases at J, with 19 bases in the middle. The CDR3 extends over 14 amino acids. The V gene's germline CDR1 is MNHEY and CDR2 SVGAGI. Here the CDR3 reads CASRSSQGSAEAFF. The CDR3 nucleotides read TGTGCCAGCCGCAGTTCACAGGGATCAGCTGAAGCTTTCTTT.

The rearrangement uses TRBV14 and TRBJ1-1; D gene unclear. Germline V gene data show CDR1 as SGHDN and CDR2 as FVKESK. V gave up 1 base and J gave up 1 base, with 7 bases separating them. The CDR3 sequence is 14 residues long. CDR3 sequence reads: CASSQVAWNTEAFF. CDR3 coding DNA: TGTGCCAGCAGCCAAGTCGCATGGAACACTGAAGCTTTCTTT.

The chain has TRBV15 and TRBJ2-7, with a weak D call TRBD2 (6 bases). Looked up from germline, CDR1 is LNHNV and CDR2 is YYDKDF (reference sequence). The CDR3 loop spans 13 amino acids. V gave up 5 bases and J gave up 0 bases, with 8 bases separating them. CDR3 bases: TGTGCCACCAGCGGCGGGAACTCCTACGAGCAGTACTTC. Protein product: CATSGGNSYEQYF.

CDR3 sequence reads: CASNRNPHGQPQHF. DNA of the CDR3: TGTGCCAGCAATCGGAACCCCCACGGTCAGCCCCAGCATTTT. V is TRBV28 and J is TRBJ1-5, with D unresolved. The ends were cut back, 7 bases at V and 6 bases at J, with 16 bases in the middle. The germline V gene has CDR1 MDHEN and CDR2 SYDVKM. The CDR3 sequence is 14 residues long. The full variable domain, its missing parts supplied by reference TRBV28 and TRBJ1-5, is DVKVTQSSRYLVKRTGEKVFLECVQDMDHENMFWYRQDPGLGLRLIYFSYDVKMKEKGDIPEGYSVSREKKERFSLILESASTNQTSMYLCASNRNPHGQPQHFGDGTRLSIL.

This clone was detected only once. The J gene is TRBJ2-7, the V gene TRBV30, with D possibly matching TRBD1 (6 bases). The CDR3 has 15 residues. The germline V gene encodes CDR1 GTSNPN and CDR2 SVGIG (reference sequence). The germline V and J ends were trimmed by 4 bases and 1 base, with 17 bases remaining between them. Here the CDR3 reads CAWISGTQISYEQYF. DNA of the CDR3: TGTGCCTGGATTTCCGGGACACAGATTTCCTACGAGCAGTACTTC.

The rearrangement joins TRBV28 to TRBJ2-4; TRBD1 might be the D (5 bases). The V end lost 6 bases, the J end lost 6 bases, and 18 bases lay between the germline ends. From germline, CDR1 is MDHEN and CDR2 SYDVKM. There are 15 residues in the CDR3. CDR3 DNA sequence: TGTGCCAGCAGAGCTACAGATTGGCAGGGAAACATTCAGTACTTC. This codes for CASRATDWQGNIQYF.

The rearrangement joins TRBV5-1 to TRBJ1-4; TRBD1 might be the D (6 bases). V was pared by 5 bases and J by 5 bases, with 13 bases between. This CDR3 region has 14 residues. Germline V gene lookup returns CDR1 SGHRS and CDR2 YFSETQ. CDR3 region: CASRLGQRNEKLFF. The CDR3 bases are TGCGCCAGCAGACTCGGACAGCGAAATGAAAAACTGTTTTTT.

The chain is built from TRBV5-1 and TRBJ2-7; D not resolved. CDR1 and CDR2 (germline): SGHRS, YFSETQ. This CDR3 has 15 residues. Deletions cut 4 bases from V and 0 bases from J, with 14 bases between. The DNA of the CDR3 is TGCGCCAGCAGCGCGCTAGGGTTAAACTCCTACGAGCAGTACTTC. The encoded protein is CASSALGLNSYEQYF.

The sample holds one count of this clone. This chain connects TRBV7-9 to TRBJ1-2; possible D gene TRBD1, 5 bases. Germline CDR1 SEHNR, CDR2 FQNEAQ (reference sequence). V dropped 5 bases and J dropped 6 bases, with 22 bases sitting between them. The CDR3 extends over 16 amino acids. The CDR3 protein is CASSHATSGGGNGYTF. The CDR3 DNA follows: TGTGCCAGCAGCCACGCTACTTCCGGGGGAGGCAATGGCTACACCTTC.

The chain employs TRBV4-1 and TRBJ1-2, with unresolved D. The CDR3 spans 16 residues. Trimming removed 4 bases from V and 4 bases from J, with 19 bases in between. Germline V gene lookup returns CDR1 MGHRA and CDR2 YSYEKL. In nucleotides, the CDR3 is TGCGCCAGCAGCCGGACCGGCTCTTCGCGGAGCTATGGCTACACCTTC. It yields the protein CASSRTGSSRSYGYTF.

This clone was counted a few times. V and J are TRBV5-1 and TRBJ2-7; D possibly uses TRBD1 or TRBD2 (6 bases each). Trimming stripped 3 bases from V and 4 bases from J, with 20 bases between. The CDR3 spans 16 residues. CDR1 is SGHRS, CDR2 YFSETQ, per germline. The CDR3 region is CASSSTPGAGSYEQYF. The CDR3, as DNA: TGCGCCAGCAGCTCAACACCGGGGGCAGGGTCTTACGAGCAGTACTTC.

The rearrangement links TRBV4-3 to TRBJ2-1, with 12 bases identical to TRBD1. Germline CDR1 reads LGHNA; CDR2 reads YSLEER. V shed 3 bases, J shed 9 bases, and the junction held 9 bases outside the gene matches. The CDR3 runs to 16 residues. As DNA, the CDR3 is TGCGCCAGCAGCCAGGAACCGGGACAGGGGGCGGGTGAGCAGTTCTTC. This translates into CASSQEPGQGAGEQFF.

The rearrangement uses TRBV30 and TRBJ2-1; the match to TRBD2 covers 10 bases. Looked up from germline, CDR1 is GTSNPN and CDR2 is SVGIG (reference sequence). This CDR3 is 14 amino acids long. V was clipped by 2 bases and J by 8 bases; unmatched bases: 6. CDR3 region: CAWSSGRAKDEQFF. In DNA, the CDR3 is TGTGCCTGGAGTAGCGGGAGGGCCAAGGATGAGCAGTTCTTC.

The chain joins TRBV28 to TRBJ1-5, with D tentatively TRBD1 (6 bases). Trimming cost V 3 bases and J 7 bases, with 19 bases left between them. CDR1 and CDR2 from the germline V gene are MDHEN and SYDVKM. The CDR3 contains 16 residues. CDR3 in DNA: TGTGCCAGCAGTTTTCCAATTCCAGGGGACAACCAGCCCCAGCATTTT. Translating gives CASSFPIPGDNQPQHF.

The chain has TRBV19 and TRBJ1-1, with D possibly being TRBD1 (5 bases). Per the germline V gene, CDR1 is LNHDA and CDR2 is SQIVND (reference sequence). CDR3 size: 16 residues. Trimming took 4 bases from V and 4 from J, leaving 19 bases between them. The CDR3 reads CASSTSGGTTGTEAFF. In DNA form, the CDR3 reads TGTGCCAGTAGTACTTCCGGGGGGACGACGGGCACTGAAGCTTTCTTT.

The rearrangement links TRBV7-3 to TRBJ2-7, with D unresolved. Germline loops: CDR1 SGHTA, CDR2 FQGTGA. V lost 1 base and J 2 bases, leaving 6 bases between the germline ends. CDR3 size: 13 residues. The CDR3 spells CASSLNIAYEQYF. CDR3 in DNA: TGTGCCAGCAGCTTAAATATCGCCTACGAGCAGTACTTC.

This chain connects TRBV30 to TRBJ1-1, with 7 bases lining up with TRBD1. The J segment lost 8 bases and the V segment lost 2 bases, leaving 5 bases of the junction unmatched. The CDR3 has 12 amino acids. Germline loops: CDR1 GTSNPN, CDR2 SVGIG (reference sequence). CDR3 sequence: CAWSIGTEEAFF. CDR3 in DNA: TGTGCCTGGAGTATCGGGACAGAGGAAGCTTTCTTT.

The chain uses TRBV11-2 and TRBJ1-6; D not certain. The CDR3 sequence is 15 residues long. Trimming stripped 0 bases from V and 14 bases from J, with 17 bases between. Germline V lookup: CDR1 SGHAT, CDR2 FQNNGV. The DNA of the CDR3 is TGTGCCAGCAGCTTAGACCCTTCTTCGAGCGGATCCCTCCACTTT. Protein: CASSLDPSSSGSLHF.

V is TRBV5-1 and J is TRBJ1-1; D gene uncertain. Trimming took 4 bases from V and 4 from J, leaving 11 bases between them. The CDR3 covers 13 residues. The V gene's germline CDR1 is SGHRS and CDR2 YFSETQ. For the CDR3, the DNA is TGCGCCAGCAGCCCCATGGCGCCCACTGAAGCTTTCTTT. It yields the protein CASSPMAPTEAFF. Filled out from reference TRBV5-1 and TRBJ1-1, the complete variable domain reads KAGVTQTPRYLIKTRGQQVTLSCSPISGHRSVSWYQQTPGQGLQFLFEYFSETQRNKGNFPGRFSGRQFSNSRSEMNVSTLELGDSALYLCASSPMAPTEAFFGQGTRLTVV.

CDR3 amino acids: CASSYPGGGYTF. DNA for the CDR3: TGTGCCAGCAGTTACCCAGGAGGTGGCTACACCTTC. The chain carries TRBV6-5 and TRBJ1-2, with D uncertain. The CDR3 loop spans 12 amino acids. V dropped 2 bases and J dropped 7 bases, with 8 bases sitting between them. Germline CDR1 reads MNHEY; CDR2 reads SVGAGI.

The V and J genes are TRBV4-3 and TRBJ2-7; maybe TRBD2 (6 bases). This CDR3 spans 15 amino acids. V lost 0 bases to trimming and J lost 4 bases, with 13 bases between them. Germline V lookup: CDR1 LGHNA, CDR2 YSLEER. The CDR3 sequence is CASSQDMGGGYEQYF. The CDR3 nucleotides are TGCGCCAGCAGCCAAGACATGGGGGGTGGGTACGAGCAGTACTTC.

This clone was recorded only once. The gene calls are TRBV28 and TRBJ1-1; D remains unclear. Germline V gene lookup returns CDR1 MDHEN and CDR2 SYDVKM. This CDR3 contains 11 residues. Trimming removed 6 bases from V and 6 bases from J, with 8 bases in between. The CDR3 is CASSPEAEAFF. CDR3 nucleotides: TGTGCCAGCAGCCCAGAAGCTGAAGCTTTCTTT. The whole variable domain, remainder taken from reference TRBV28 and TRBJ1-1, is DVKVTQSSRYLVKRTGEKVFLECVQDMDHENMFWYRQDPGLGLRLIYFSYDVKMKEKGDIPEGYSVSREKKERFSLILESASTNQTSMYLCASSPEAEAFFGQGTRLTVV.

The genes are TRBV6-1 and TRBJ1-4; a possible D gene is TRBD1 (5 bases). The CDR3 totals 13 residues. CDR1 is MNHNS and CDR2 is SASEGT in the germline V gene. The V and J ends lost 7 bases and 8 bases respectively, with 14 bases between them. The CDR3, as DNA: TGTGCCAGCACCAGTGGGACCGCAGAAAAACTGTTTTTT. Its translation is CASTSGTAEKLFF.

The chain employs TRBV28 and TRBJ2-7; 7 bases are a match to TRBD2. Per the germline V gene, CDR1 is MDHEN and CDR2 is SYDVKM. Trimming at V came to 6 bases and at J to 5 bases, leaving 4 bases not matched to a gene. This CDR3 spans 12 amino acids. The CDR3 DNA follows: TGTGCCAGCAGAGAAAGCGGGAACGAGCAGTACTTC. Translation: CASRESGNEQYF.

The rearrangement links TRBV30 to TRBJ2-5; 8 bases match TRBD2. The CDR3 runs 14 residues. V dropped 8 bases and J dropped 4; count of bases not matched to a gene: 12. Germline CDR1 reads GTSNPN; CDR2 reads SVGIG (reference sequence). CDR3 nucleotide sequence: TGTGCCGGACATAGTAGCGGGGCCCGAGAGACCCAGTACTTC. Its translation: CAGHSSGARETQYF.